The rows below give T cell receptor beta chains drawn from one sample of a study of CD4 T cells in relation to SARS-CoV-2 and coronaviruses. The assay was immunoSEQ multiplex PCR, and TCRdb's table has in-frame clones only and misses some. The repertoire holds tens of thousands of clones, under 85% seen once, with roughly 15% in the top ten. No antigens are known for them. The sample consisted of CD4+ T cells from PBMCs, cultured in vitro. Every receptor here comes from a human donor in good health. CDR3s include the opening cysteine and the closing phenylalanine or tryptophan. The D gene is left open where the match is weak. Some rows have no size entry. The others give once, few or many, or a class for an expanded clone.

d_call | cdr3_length | j_call | clone_size | v_call | cdr3_aa | cdr3_nt
. | 14 | TRBJ2-3 | . | TRBV11-3 | CASSLTPSTDTQYF | TGTGCCAGCAGCTTAACCCCCAGCACAGATACGCAGTATTTT
TRBD2 | 15 | TRBJ2-1 | . | TRBV10-2 | CASSVPGAGYNEQFF | TGCGCCAGCAGTGTACCGGGAGCGGGGTACAATGAGCAGTTCTTC
TRBD2 | 16 | TRBJ2-2 | . | TRBV19 | CASKEKTSGTTGELFF | TGTGCCAGTAAAGAAAAGACTAGCGGGACCACCGGGGAGCTGTTTTTT
TRBD2 | 15 | TRBJ2-7 | . | TRBV2 | CASSEASGSGYEQYF | TGTGCCAGCAGTGAAGCGAGCGGGAGTGGTTACGAGCAGTACTTC
. | 16 | TRBJ2-1 | . | TRBV11-3 | CASSSPTGHGRGEQFF | TGTGCCAGCAGCTCCCCGACGGGACACGGGCGGGGAGAGCAGTTCTTC
TRBD1 | 15 | TRBJ2-5 | . | TRBV9 | CASSATGGSGETQYF | TGTGCCAGCAGCGCTACAGGGGGCAGCGGGGAGACCCAGTACTTC
TRBD1 | 17 | TRBJ2-2 | . | TRBV2 | CASSARDRGHRTGELFF | TGTGCCAGCAGCGCCCGGGACAGGGGGCATAGGACCGGGGAGCTGTTTTTT
. | 17 | TRBJ2-2 | . | TRBV24-1 | CATSDRIDSPNTGELFF | TGTGCCACCAGTGATCGGATTGACAGCCCGAACACCGGGGAGCTGTTTTTT
. | 13 | TRBJ1-1 | few | TRBV2 | CASSVHQDTEAFF | TGTGCCAGCAGTGTACATCAGGACACTGAAGCTTTCTTT
TRBD1 | 15 | TRBJ1-5 | . | TRBV28 | CASRPGTGGNQPQHF | TGTGCCAGCCGCCCCGGGACAGGGGGCAATCAGCCCCAGCATTTT
. | 13 | TRBJ1-6 | few | TRBV5-1 | CASSLGQRSPLHF | TGCGCCAGCAGCTTGGGTCAGCGCTCACCCCTCCACTTT
. | 12 | TRBJ1-2 | few | TRBV6-5 | CASSNTQGGYTF | TGTGCCAGCAGTAACACCCAAGGCGGCTACACCTTC
. | 16 | TRBJ1-4 | . | TRBV18 | CASSISGPPLNEKLFF | TGTGCCAGCTCAATCTCCGGGCCACCCCTCAATGAAAAACTGTTTTTT
. | 12 | TRBJ2-3 | . | TRBV29-1 | CSVQKLTDTQYF | TGCAGCGTTCAAAAGTTGACAGATACGCAGTATTTT